This T cell receptor (beta chain) appears in the sequencing data of a study of beta chain features in type 1 diabetes. Expressed TCRB transcripts were sequenced, since all the RNA that had been isolated was reverse transcribed. Clones were sequenced by immunoSEQ multiplex PCR, and TCRdb holds only the in-frame ones, with some missing. The sample carries 850,000 to 900,000 clones, roughly 15% recorded once. The CDR3 totals 16 residues. The V segment lost 7 bases and the J segment 6 bases; nucleotides outside the gene matches: 16. Germline-derived CDR1 and CDR2 are LNHDA and SQIVND (reference sequence).

Sequenced input: naive CD4+ T cells from blood. The clonotype comes from a woman aged 18-30 years in good health. This rearrangement joins TRBV19 to TRBJ2-3; TRBD2 matches 7 bases. Here the CDR3 reads CASTWRTRPHLDTQYF. The CDR3 DNA reads as TGTGCCAGTACATGGAGGACTAGGCCCCATCTGGATACGCAGTATTTT.